Following are 4 T cell receptor beta chains from one sample sequenced in a study of shared clonotypes between healthy human individuals. Some clones are missing from TCRdb's copy, which holds only in-frame ones; the method was immunoSEQ multiplex PCR. The sample records under 2,500,000 clones, approximately 96% being singletons. The specimen sequenced was naive CD4+ T cells sorted from blood. Subset here: CD45RA+ positively selected. These receptors were obtained from a man aged 18-30 years in good health.

V is TRBV18 and J is TRBJ2-7, with 8 bases lining up with TRBD1. CDR1 is KGHSH, CDR2 LQKENI, per germline. CDR3 length: 14 residues. Trimming at V came to 3 bases and at J to 3 bases, leaving 4 bases not matched to a gene. CDR3 in DNA: TGTGCCAGCTCACCGGCAGGGGGCCGCTACGAGCAGTACTTC. Its translation: CASSPAGGRYEQYF.

The chain carries TRBV19 and TRBJ2-5; possibly TRBD1 for D (5 bases). The CDR3 has 14 amino acids. Trimming cost V 2 bases and J 3 bases, with 10 bases left between them. CDR1 and CDR2 from the germline V gene are LNHDA and SQIVND (reference sequence). For the CDR3, the DNA is TGTGCCAGTAGTATATGGGGCGGAGAAGAGACCCAGTACTTC. This sequence encodes CASSIWGGEETQYF.

This sequence joins TRBV6-1 and TRBJ1-2, with no clear D. This CDR3 has 13 residues. From germline, CDR1 is MNHNS and CDR2 SASEGT. V lost 6 bases and J 5 bases, leaving 13 bases between the germline ends. Here the CDR3 DNA reads TGTGCCAGCAGCGCGACATCCGAGTATGGCTACACCTTC. It translates to CASSATSEYGYTF.

The CDR3 sequence: CAIQRGTEAFF. The CDR3 DNA is TGTGCCATCCAGAGGGGCACTGAAGCTTTCTTT. The chain employs TRBV6-1 and TRBJ1-1, with D possibly matching TRBD1 (5 bases). V was pared by 10 bases and J by 4 bases, with 10 bases between. The germline CDR1 and CDR2 sequences are MNHNS and SASEGT. CDR3 length: 11 amino acids.